One sample yielded the 25 T cell receptor beta chains listed below, sequenced in a study of blood T cell repertoires in COVID-19. The method was immunoSEQ multiplex PCR; TCRdb's version includes in-frame clones alone and lacks a portion of them. The repertoire holds 85,000 to 100,000 clones, with 85% to 90% as singletons. The sequencing sample was made of peripheral blood. These TCRs come from a man in his sixties with acute or convalescent COVID-19.

The CDR3 region is CASMGGEHSNQPQHF. The CDR3, as DNA: TGTGCCAGTATGGGAGGAGAACATAGCAATCAGCCCCAGCATTTT. The rearrangement joins TRBV19 to TRBJ1-5; no firm D call. CDR1 is LNHDA, CDR2 SQIVND, per germline (reference sequence). V lost 7 bases and J 0 bases, leaving 13 bases between the germline ends. The CDR3 covers 15 residues.

With regard to this clone: At one end the junction does not follow the germline gene, possibly because of a read error. This CDR3 reads CASSLGVHLQETQYF. The CDR3 DNA sequence: TGTGCTAGCAGCTTAGGCGTGCACCTCCAAGAGACCCAGTACTTC. V usage is TRBV7-7 and J usage is TRBJ2-5; D remains ambiguous. This CDR3 spans 15 amino acids. Germline V gene data show CDR1 as SSHAT and CDR2 as FNYEAQ (reference sequence).

This chain connects TRBV7-2 to TRBJ1-4, with D perhaps TRBD1 (5 bases). The V end lost 1 base, the J end lost 3 bases, and 9 bases lay between the germline ends. This CDR3 comprises 15 residues. Germline V gene data show CDR1 as SGHTA and CDR2 as FQGNSA. Here the CDR3 reads CASSLVRGANEKLFF. CDR3 nucleotides: TGTGCCAGCAGCTTAGTACGGGGGGCTAATGAAAAACTGTTTTTT.

This chain uses TRBV5-4 with TRBJ2-5; 8 bases are a match to TRBD1. This CDR3 is 15 amino acids long. CDR1 is SGHNT, CDR2 YYREEE, per germline (reference sequence). The ends lost 4 bases at V and 5 bases at J; junction bases unmatched: 10. The CDR3: CASSRYGQGGETQYF. The CDR3 bases are TGTGCCAGCAGCCGTTACGGACAGGGCGGGGAGACCCAGTACTTC. The entire variable domain, with the rest obtained from reference TRBV5-4 and TRBJ2-5, is as follows: ETGVTQSPTHLIKTRGQQVTLRCSSQSGHNTVSWYQQALGQGPQFIFQYYREEENGRGNFPPRFSGLQFPNYSSELNVNALELDDSALYLCASSRYGQGGETQYFGPGTRLLVL.

The chain combines TRBV19 with TRBJ2-2; TRBD2 agrees at 10 bases. Per germline, CDR1 LNHDA and CDR2 SQIVND (reference sequence). Germline trimming cut 1 base from V and 6 bases from J; bases unmatched to any gene: 5. This CDR3 has 16 amino acids. CDR3 loop: CASSIGLAGVAGELFF. In nucleotides, the CDR3 is TGTGCCAGTAGTATAGGGCTAGCGGGAGTGGCCGGGGAGCTGTTTTTT.

The chain carries TRBV9 and TRBJ2-1; 12 nucleotides match TRBD2. The CDR3 contains 16 residues. The germline CDR1 and CDR2 sequences are SGDLS and YYNGEE. V was pared by 2 bases and J by 4 bases, with 4 bases of the junction left unmatched. CDR3 nucleotides: TGTGCCAGCAGCGTTGGGACTAGCGGGCGATACAATGAGCAGTTCTTC. Its protein product is CASSVGTSGRYNEQFF.

The chain is built from TRBV7-9 and TRBJ2-1; D perhaps matches TRBD2 (6 bases). V was clipped by 5 bases and J by 3 bases, with 11 bases between them. The CDR3 is 14 residues long. Germline V gene lookup returns CDR1 SEHNR and CDR2 FQNEAQ (reference sequence). CDR3: CASSISTSYNEQFF. CDR3 sequence (DNA): TGTGCCAGCAGCATCTCGACTAGCTACAATGAGCAGTTCTTC.

This clone turned up a few times. The chain has TRBV7-9 and TRBJ2-2, with 13 bases lining up with TRBD2. V gave up 7 bases and J gave up 4 bases; unmatched junction bases: 12. Germline CDR1 reads SEHNR; CDR2 reads FQNEAQ (reference sequence). CDR3 length: 18 amino acids. The CDR3 DNA reads TGTGCCAGCAACCGGGGACTAGCGGGACGTCGAGGCACCGGGGAGCTGTTTTTT. Encoded protein: CASNRGLAGRRGTGELFF. Looking up the rest from reference TRBV7-9 and TRBJ2-2 gives the full variable domain: DTGVSQNPRHKITKRGQNVTFRCDPISEHNRLYWYRQTLGQGPEFLTYFQNEAQLEKSRLLSDRFSAERPKGSFSTLEIQRTEQGDSAMYLCASNRGLAGRRGTGELFFGEGSRLTVL.

J is TRBJ1-5 and V is TRBV7-2, with D perhaps matching TRBD1 (6 bases). Germline V gives CDR1 SGHTA, CDR2 FQGNSA. The V and J ends lost 1 base and 5 bases respectively, with 9 bases between them. The CDR3 covers 14 residues. The CDR3 sequence is CASSLGAGDQPQHF. CDR3 in DNA: TGTGCCAGCAGCTTAGGGGCAGGGGATCAGCCCCAGCATTTT. Drawing the rest from reference TRBV7-2 and TRBJ1-5, the complete variable domain is GAGVSQSPSNKVTEKGKDVELRCDPISGHTALYWYRQSLGQGLEFLIYFQGNSAPDKSGLPSDRFSAERTGGSVSTLTIQRTQQEDSAVYLCASSLGAGDQPQHFGDGTRLSIL.

The chain joins TRBV6-2 or TRBV6-3 to TRBJ1-1, with a weak D call TRBD1 (6 bases). CDR3 length: 18 residues. Looked up from germline, CDR1 is MNHEY and CDR2 is SVGEGT. V was clipped by 2 bases and J by 7 bases, with 26 bases between them. The CDR3 bases are TGTGCCAGCAGTTACACAGGGTGGCAGGGAATGCCTTCGGGTGAAGCTTTCTTT. Translation: CASSYTGWQGMPSGEAFF.

This clone came up once. V usage is TRBV5-8 and J usage is TRBJ2-1; 9 bases map to TRBD1. The germline CDR1 and CDR2 sequences are SGHTS and YDEGEE. Trimming cost V 4 bases and J 2 bases; bases outside gene matches: 4. The length of the CDR3 is 15 residues. In DNA, the CDR3 is TGTGCCAGCAGCCACAGGGGGCACCCCTACAATGAGCAGTTCTTC. Translating it yields CASSHRGHPYNEQFF.

V gene TRBV19 combines with J gene TRBJ2-7; no firm D call. This CDR3 is built from 14 residues. V was clipped by 10 bases and J by 2 bases, with 18 bases between them. Germline CDR1 reads LNHDA; CDR2 reads SQIVND (reference sequence). The CDR3 loop is CATRAGNTAYEQYF. DNA for the CDR3: TGTGCCACCCGCGCCGGAAACACAGCCTACGAGCAGTACTTC.

The chain recombines TRBV27 with TRBJ2-5; D is uncertain. Germline loops: CDR1 MNHEY, CDR2 SMNVEV (reference sequence). V was clipped by 3 bases and J by 7 bases, with 15 bases between them. This CDR3 contains 14 residues. CDR3: CASSLEEYSGTQYF. The CDR3 nucleotides read TGTGCCAGCAGTTTGGAAGAGTATTCGGGGACCCAGTACTTC.

The rearrangement joins TRBV4-2 to TRBJ2-4; D is possibly TRBD2 (6 bases). Deletions cut 4 bases from V and 0 bases from J, with 13 bases between. The CDR3 spans 16 residues. Germline lookup yields CDR1 LGHNA and CDR2 YNFKEQ. CDR3 sequence reads: CASSPLALLAKNIQYF. The CDR3 coding sequence is TGTGCCAGCAGCCCCCTAGCGTTGCTAGCCAAAAACATTCAGTACTTC.

The genes are TRBV5-4 and TRBJ1-1; 8 nucleotides align to TRBD1. This CDR3 region has 14 residues. V trimming: 6 bases; J trimming: 5 bases; junction bases outside the gene matches: 9. CDR1 and CDR2 from the germline V gene are SGHNT and YYREEE (reference sequence). CDR3 residues: CASTRPGQETEAFF. CDR3 coding DNA: TGTGCCAGCACCAGACCGGGACAGGAGACTGAAGCTTTCTTT.

The sample holds one count of this clone. This chain connects TRBV3-1 (or the pseudogene TRBV3-2) to TRBJ2-3; D is perhaps TRBD1 (5 bases). CDR3 length: 16 residues. Trimming took off 4 bases at V and 3 bases at J, with 17 bases between the two ends. The germline gives CDR1 LGHDT, CDR2 YNNKEL (reference sequence). The CDR3 spells CASSPLRRQGTDTQYF. The CDR3 bases are TGTGCCAGCAGCCCCCTCCGTCGGCAGGGAACAGATACGCAGTATTTT.

The genes are TRBV2 and TRBJ2-3, with 7 positions matching TRBD2. This CDR3 contains 16 residues. V lost 3 bases, J lost 5 bases, and 11 bases stayed unmatched. Looked up from germline, CDR1 is SNHLY and CDR2 is FYNNEI. The CDR3 DNA reads as TGTGCCAGCAGTGACGCCTGGCGGGAGATAGTAGATACGCAGTATTTT. Translating gives CASSDAWREIVDTQYF.

The chain employs TRBV11-2 and TRBJ2-1, with TRBD1 matching 7 bases. Germline CDR1 reads SGHAT; CDR2 reads FQNNGV. With V trimmed by 4 bases and J by 10 bases, 7 bases remained unmatched. The CDR3 is made up of 13 amino acids. The CDR3 loop reads CASSSTGLGEQFF. The DNA of the CDR3 is TGTGCCAGCAGCTCGACAGGGTTGGGGGAGCAGTTCTTC. The full variable domain, in which reference TRBV11-2 and TRBJ2-1 provide the parts outside the CDR3, is EAGVAQSPRYKIIEKRQSVAFWCNPISGHATLYWYQQILGQGPKLLIQFQNNGVVDDSQLPKDRFSAERLKGVDSTLKIQPAKLEDSAVYLCASSSTGLGEQFFGPGTRLTVL.

The chain has TRBV10-3 and TRBJ1-2; TRBD1 aligns across 7 bases. Trimming cost V 3 bases and J 7 bases; bases outside gene matches: 5. CDR3 size: 13 residues. The germline V gene has CDR1 ENHRY and CDR2 SYGVKD. CDR3: CAISDDNRGGYTF. The CDR3, as DNA: TGTGCCATCAGTGATGACAACAGGGGTGGCTACACCTTC.

The V call is TRBV6-5, the J call TRBJ2-3; unclear D gene. V shed 2 bases and J shed 2 bases, with 14 bases lying between them. There are 16 residues in the CDR3. CDR1 MNHEY and CDR2 SVGAGI come from the germline V gene. DNA for the CDR3: TGTGCCAGCAGTTACGAGCCTAGTTCCCCCACAGATACGCAGTATTTT. Amino acid sequence: CASSYEPSSPTDTQYF.

V and J are TRBV6-5 and TRBJ2-7, with TRBD2 as a possible D gene (7 bases). Germline V gives CDR1 MNHEY, CDR2 SVGAGI. V lost 1 base, J lost 5 bases, and 12 bases lay in between. The CDR3 has 14 residues. CDR3 nucleotide sequence: TGTGCCAGCAGTTACTGGGGGGGCGGCCACGAGCAGTACTTC. It is translated as CASSYWGGGHEQYF.

This clone appeared a single time. V is TRBV30 and J is TRBJ2-6, with TRBD2 as a possible D gene (5 bases). The CDR3 has 13 amino acids. Per germline, CDR1 GTSNPN and CDR2 SVGIG (reference sequence). V lost 7 bases to trimming and J lost 0 bases, with 7 bases between them. The CDR3 is CALGSSGANVLTF. The DNA for the CDR3 is TGTGCCTTGGGGAGCTCTGGGGCCAACGTCCTGACTTTC.

This clone occurred once. The genes are TRBV20-1 and TRBJ1-2, with D unresolved. The CDR3 has 11 amino acids. Trimming stripped 2 bases from V and 4 bases from J, with 5 bases between. The V gene's germline CDR1 is DFQATT and CDR2 SNEGSKA (reference sequence). CDR3 loop: CSARIGYGYTF. The CDR3 DNA follows: TGCAGTGCTAGAATCGGCTATGGCTACACCTTC.

This chain connects TRBV11-3 to TRBJ2-5, with TRBD2 as a possible D gene (5 bases). Germline CDR1 reads SGHNT; CDR2 reads YENEEA. The ends were cut back, 5 bases at V and 5 bases at J, with 12 bases in the middle. The CDR3 has 13 residues. The CDR3 here is CASSATGIETQYF. As DNA, the CDR3 is TGTGCCAGCAGCGCAACCGGGATCGAGACCCAGTACTTC. Drawing the rest from reference TRBV11-3 and TRBJ2-5, the complete variable domain is EAGVVQSPRYKIIEKKQPVAFWCNPISGHNTLYWYLQNLGQGPELLIRYENEEAVDDSQLPKDRFSAERLKGVDSTLKIQPAELGDSAVYLCASSATGIETQYFGPGTRLLVL.

The chain uses TRBV5-4 and TRBJ1-5; unclear D gene. This CDR3 is 15 amino acids long. Germline lookup yields CDR1 SGHNT and CDR2 YYREEE (reference sequence). V lost 0 bases and J lost 3, with 10 bases in between. The CDR3 region is CASSLGPQNNQPQHF. The CDR3 DNA reads as TGTGCCAGCAGCTTGGGCCCACAGAACAATCAGCCCCAGCATTTT.